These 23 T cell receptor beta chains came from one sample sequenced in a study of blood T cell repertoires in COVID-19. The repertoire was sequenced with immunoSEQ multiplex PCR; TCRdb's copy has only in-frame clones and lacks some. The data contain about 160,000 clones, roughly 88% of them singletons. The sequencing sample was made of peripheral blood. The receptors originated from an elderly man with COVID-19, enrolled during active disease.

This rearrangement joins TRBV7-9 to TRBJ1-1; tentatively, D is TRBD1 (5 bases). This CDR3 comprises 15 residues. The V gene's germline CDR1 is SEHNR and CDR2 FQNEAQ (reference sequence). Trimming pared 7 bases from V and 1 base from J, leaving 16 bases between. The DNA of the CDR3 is TGTGCCAGCACCGCGGGACCCGGTCGGAACACTGAAGCTTTCTTT. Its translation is CASTAGPGRNTEAFF.

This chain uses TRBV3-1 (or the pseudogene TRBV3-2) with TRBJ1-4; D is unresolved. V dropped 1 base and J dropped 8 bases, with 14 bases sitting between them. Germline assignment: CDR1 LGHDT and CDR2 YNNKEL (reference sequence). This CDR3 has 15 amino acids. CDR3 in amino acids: CASSQGKRPLEKLFF. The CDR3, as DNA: TGTGCCAGCAGCCAAGGGAAGAGGCCTCTGGAAAAACTGTTTTTT.

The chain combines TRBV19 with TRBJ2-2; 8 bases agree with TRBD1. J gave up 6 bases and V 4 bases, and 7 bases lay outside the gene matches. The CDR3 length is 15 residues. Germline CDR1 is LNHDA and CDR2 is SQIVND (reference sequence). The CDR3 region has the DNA TGTGCCAGTAGTACCCAAGAGACAGGGGCCGGGGAGCTGTTTTTT. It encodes CASSTQETGAGELFF.

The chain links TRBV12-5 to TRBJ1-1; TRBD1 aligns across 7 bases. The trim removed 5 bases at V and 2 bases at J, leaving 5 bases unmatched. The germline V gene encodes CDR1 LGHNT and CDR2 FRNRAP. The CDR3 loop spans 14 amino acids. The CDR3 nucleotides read TGTGCTAGTGGTACCGGGACAGCCAACACTGAAGCTTTCTTT. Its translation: CASGTGTANTEAFF.

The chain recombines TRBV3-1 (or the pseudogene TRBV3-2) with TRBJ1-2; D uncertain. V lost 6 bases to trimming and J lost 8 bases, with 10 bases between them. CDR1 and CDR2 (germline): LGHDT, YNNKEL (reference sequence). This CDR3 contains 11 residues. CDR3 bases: TGTGCCAGCAGTCCCGGGGAGGGCTACACCTTC. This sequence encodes CASSPGEGYTF.

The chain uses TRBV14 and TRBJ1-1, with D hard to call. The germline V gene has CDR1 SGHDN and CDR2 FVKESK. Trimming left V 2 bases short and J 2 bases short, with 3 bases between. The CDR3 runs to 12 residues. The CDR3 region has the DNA TGTGCCAGCAGCCAACAAAACACTGAAGCTTTCTTT. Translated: CASSQQNTEAFF.

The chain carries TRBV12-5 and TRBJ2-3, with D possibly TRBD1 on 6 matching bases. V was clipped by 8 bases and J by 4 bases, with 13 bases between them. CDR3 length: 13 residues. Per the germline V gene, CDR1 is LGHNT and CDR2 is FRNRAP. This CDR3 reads CASSSQGPDTQYF. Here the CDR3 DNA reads TGTGCTAGTTCCTCACAGGGACCAGATACGCAGTATTTT.

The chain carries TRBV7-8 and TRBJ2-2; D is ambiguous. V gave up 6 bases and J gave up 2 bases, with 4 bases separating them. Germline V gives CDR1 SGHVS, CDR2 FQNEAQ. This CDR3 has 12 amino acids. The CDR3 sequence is CASRRNTGELFF. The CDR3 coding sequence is TGTGCCAGCAGGAGAAACACCGGGGAGCTGTTTTTT.

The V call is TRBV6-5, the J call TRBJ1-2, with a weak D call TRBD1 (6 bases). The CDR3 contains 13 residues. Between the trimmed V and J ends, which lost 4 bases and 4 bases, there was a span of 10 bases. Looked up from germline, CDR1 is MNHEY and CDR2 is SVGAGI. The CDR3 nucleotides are TGTGCCAGCAGTTTCGGACAGTTCTATGGCTACACCTTC. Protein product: CASSFGQFYGYTF.

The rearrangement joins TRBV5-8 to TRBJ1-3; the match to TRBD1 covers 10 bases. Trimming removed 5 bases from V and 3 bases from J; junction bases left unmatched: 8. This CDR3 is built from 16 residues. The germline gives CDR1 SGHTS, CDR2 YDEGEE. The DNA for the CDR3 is TGTGCCAGCAGTTTCTCGGGGACAGGGGTTGGAAACACCATATATTTT. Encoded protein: CASSFSGTGVGNTIYF.

The CDR3, as DNA: TGTGCCAGCAGTTACCCCGGGACAGGGGTTGAAAAACTGTTTTTT. Its protein product is CASSYPGTGVEKLFF. The chain couples TRBV6-5 to TRBJ1-4; 10 nucleotides agree with TRBD1. V lost 2 bases, J lost 7 bases, and 4 bases stayed unmatched. Germline CDR1 MNHEY, CDR2 SVGAGI. This CDR3 contains 15 residues.

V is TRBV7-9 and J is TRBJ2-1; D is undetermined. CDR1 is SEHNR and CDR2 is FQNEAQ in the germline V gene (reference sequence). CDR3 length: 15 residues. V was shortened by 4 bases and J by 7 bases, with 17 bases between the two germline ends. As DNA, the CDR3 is TGTGCCAGCAGCTACCCAGGTTTTTCTGGGAATGAGCAGTTCTTC. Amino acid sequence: CASSYPGFSGNEQFF.

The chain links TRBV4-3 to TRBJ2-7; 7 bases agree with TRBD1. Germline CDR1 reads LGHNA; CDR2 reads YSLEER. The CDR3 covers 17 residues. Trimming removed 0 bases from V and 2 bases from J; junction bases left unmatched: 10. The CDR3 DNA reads TGCGCCAGCAGCCAAGATCAGATAGGGACAGCCACCTACGAGCAGTACTTC. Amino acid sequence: CASSQDQIGTATYEQYF.

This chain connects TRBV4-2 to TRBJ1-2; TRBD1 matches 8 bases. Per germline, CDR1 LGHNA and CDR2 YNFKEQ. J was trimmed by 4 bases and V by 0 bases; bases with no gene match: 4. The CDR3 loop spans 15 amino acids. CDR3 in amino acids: CASSQDRTGFYGYTF. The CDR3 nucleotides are TGTGCCAGCAGCCAAGATCGGACAGGGTTCTATGGCTACACCTTC.

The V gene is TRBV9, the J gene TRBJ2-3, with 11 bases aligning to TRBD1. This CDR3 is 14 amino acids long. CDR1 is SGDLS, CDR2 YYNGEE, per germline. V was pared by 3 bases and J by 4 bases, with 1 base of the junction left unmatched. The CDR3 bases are TGTGCCAGCAGCGCGGGACAGGGGGCAGATACGCAGTATTTT. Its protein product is CASSAGQGADTQYF.

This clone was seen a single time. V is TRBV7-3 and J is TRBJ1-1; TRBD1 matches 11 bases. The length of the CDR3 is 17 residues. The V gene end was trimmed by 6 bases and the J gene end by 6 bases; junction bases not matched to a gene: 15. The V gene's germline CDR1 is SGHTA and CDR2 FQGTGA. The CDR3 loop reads CASREYAGGQGAAEAFF. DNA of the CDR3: TGTGCCAGCAGGGAATACGCCGGAGGACAGGGGGCCGCTGAAGCTTTCTTT.

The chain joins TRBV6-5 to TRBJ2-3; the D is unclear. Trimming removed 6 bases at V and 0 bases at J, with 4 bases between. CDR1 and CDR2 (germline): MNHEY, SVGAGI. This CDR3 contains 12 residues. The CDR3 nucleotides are TGTGCCAGCAGGACTAGCACAGATACGCAGTATTTT. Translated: CASRTSTDTQYF.

The CDR3 region has the DNA TGTGCCAGCAGCTTGAACAGGGGATTGGATGGCTACACCTTC. Translation: CASSLNRGLDGYTF. The rearrangement joins TRBV5-6 to TRBJ1-2; TRBD1 matches 7 bases. The CDR3 totals 14 residues. Trimming took 1 base from V and 6 from J; bases not matched to a gene: 6. Germline lookup yields CDR1 SGHDT and CDR2 YYEEEE.

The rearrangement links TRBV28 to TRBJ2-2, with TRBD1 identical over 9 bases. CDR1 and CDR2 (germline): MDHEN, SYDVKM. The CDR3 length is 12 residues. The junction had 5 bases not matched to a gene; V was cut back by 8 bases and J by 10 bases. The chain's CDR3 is CASWDRAKELFF. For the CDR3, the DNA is TGTGCCAGCTGGGACAGGGCGAAGGAGCTGTTTTTT.

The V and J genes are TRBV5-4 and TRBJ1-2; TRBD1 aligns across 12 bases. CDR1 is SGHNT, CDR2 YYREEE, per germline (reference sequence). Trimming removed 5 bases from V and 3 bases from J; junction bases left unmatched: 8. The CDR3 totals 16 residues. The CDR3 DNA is TGTGCCAGCAGGCGGGGGACAGGGGGCGAGTACTATGGCTACACCTTC. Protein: CASRRGTGGEYYGYTF.

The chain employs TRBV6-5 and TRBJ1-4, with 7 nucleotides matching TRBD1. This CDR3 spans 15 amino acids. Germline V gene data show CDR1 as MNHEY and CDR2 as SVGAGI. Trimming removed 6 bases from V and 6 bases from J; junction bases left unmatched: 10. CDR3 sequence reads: CASRPGQAGHEKLFF. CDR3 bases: TGTGCCAGCAGACCTGGACAGGCCGGGCATGAAAAACTGTTTTTT.

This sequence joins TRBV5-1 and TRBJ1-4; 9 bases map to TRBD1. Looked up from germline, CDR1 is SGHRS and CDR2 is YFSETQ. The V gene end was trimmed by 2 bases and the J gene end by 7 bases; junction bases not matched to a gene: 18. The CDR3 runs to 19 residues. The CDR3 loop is CASSLLPGTGSAVGEKLFF. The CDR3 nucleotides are TGCGCCAGCAGCTTACTCCCCGGGACAGGGTCAGCGGTCGGTGAAAAACTGTTTTTT.

The CDR3 sequence: CASSPGGSTYSPLHF. In nucleotides, the CDR3 is TGCGCCAGCAGCCCTGGGGGCAGTACCTATTCACCCCTCCACTTT. The chain carries TRBV5-1 and TRBJ1-6; perhaps TRBD1 as D (6 bases). The V gene lost 4 bases and the J gene lost 8 bases, with 16 bases spanning the gap. CDR1 SGHRS and CDR2 YFSETQ come from the germline V gene. The length of the CDR3 is 15 residues.